This TCR beta chain was sequenced during a study of shared clonotypes between healthy human individuals (dated by TCRdb to the early 2020s). Study-wide context: Three men and two women, aged 18 to 49 years, made up the cohort. To estimate repertoire size and how much clonotypes are shared between individuals, the study performed deep sequencing of blood TCR repertoires from five healthy adults. Each donor's leukapheresis produced roughly between about 0.8 and 8.9 billion PBMCs. To increase sequencing depth and limit assay-specific biases, TCR repertoire library preparation and sequencing were carried out by different laboratories using diverse techniques. For each donor, CD4 naive and CD4 memory were each run on three plates, CD8 naive on two plates, and CD8 memory on one plate. The research as a whole found: Based on pairwise subsampling, the degree of clonotype sharing among donors was expected to be affected by sequencing depth. When four donors were compared, the shared fraction of clonotypes was 5% to 6.5% for naive CD4, approximately 3.5% for naive CD8, more than 2% for memory CD4, and 0.35% to 0.4% for memory CD8. Higher generation probabilities were observed for clonotypes shared by all four sorted-subset donors than for non-shared clonotypes. Estimated clonotype richness was generally larger for naive than for memory subsets. Even with the large sequencing depth, rarefaction of the sorted-subset datasets indicated that sequencing was incomplete. The genetic and exposure-history diversity represented was limited by the small number of donors. Sampling was restricted to blood, and TCR repertoires in tissues likely differ from the TCR repertoires found in blood.

A word on this clone: Its cognate antigen has yet to be identified. Nothing much larger sits one base from this clone, and base qualities are not available.

Donors were healthy HIV-negative adults with no recently reported acute infections or vaccinations. Only Caucasian adults living in Nashville, Tennessee, USA were represented among the donors. CD4+ T cells were enriched through magnetic negative selection, after which naive cells were positively selected on CD45RA and the remaining negative fraction served as the memory subset. Blood was collected by leukapheresis, and PBMCs were isolated by Ficoll-Histopaque density gradient centrifugation and then cryopreserved in liquid nitrogen vapor phase. Purity and quantity of every magnetically sorted T cell population were checked by analytical flow cytometry. Genomic DNA was isolated from every sorted fraction and measured by UV absorbance on a Nanodrop 2000c. From a lookup of the germline V gene, CDR1 and CDR2 are SNHLY and FYNNEI. V lost 3 bases and J lost 5 bases; the stretch between them is 13 bases long. The CDR3 covers 14 residues, taking in both the cysteine and the phenylalanine. The CDR3 DNA has 42 bases and is translated from base 1.

Using the deep immunoSEQ assay, multiplex PCR amplified TCR CDR3 regions from genomic DNA. For each cell subset, the extracted genomic DNA was distributed evenly across all wells of several immunoSEQ 96-well plates, and each plate served as one replicate. For sorted subsets, each replicate PCR was loaded with about 0.2 ug genomic DNA, equivalent to some 27,000 T cell genomes. The purified libraries were quantified using a Qubit 3.0 fluorometer, sized with a Bioanalyzer 2100, and then quantified again using the KAPA Library Quantification kit. Every immunoSEQ 96-well plate was sequenced on a dedicated single-read 150-cycle Illumina NextSeq 550 flow cell. Per the original workflow: Because the immunoSEQ output included only junctional sequences and no quality scores, the filtering could not be the same as the filtering used for full-length reads. Sequences were annotated with PyIR, a Python wrapper for IgBLAST v1.9, using IMGT germline references to assign V/J genes and CDR3. Reads were filtered out if the reads had weak V/J assignments (E-value above 1e-6), no CDR3, stop codons, out-of-frame junctions, or ambiguous translated residues. V3J clonotypes were defined by identical inferred V gene, J gene, and CDR3 amino acid sequence. To compute the percentage overlap between repertoires, the number of shared unique clonotypes was divided by the size of the smaller repertoire. Richness of each repertoire was evaluated using RTK rarefaction, the Chao1 estimator, and Recon v2.1 estimates of unobserved clonotypes. Generation probabilities for all TCRbeta clonotypes obtained by the gDNA method from several donors were computed using OLGA. Not all clones reach the TCRdb copy of this immuneACCESS table, which keeps in-frame sequences only. Checked studies attribute under half of the gap to unresolved V genes and leave the rest unexplained. From that table come the V and J calls and clone size; the DNA was used to work out D and trimming. For this sample the table gives 2,500,000 or so clones, of which 90% to 95% were detected only once. Of the sample, about 0.39% falls within the top ten clones.

The chain links TRBV2 with TRBJ2-5, with no reliable assignment of the D segment. Sequencing input: naive CD4+ T cells from PBMCs. Sample cell subset or site, as interpreted from the label and publication: CD45RA+ positively selected. The source is a man younger than 30 in good health. Some clones in this sample may be carry-over from other donors' samples. The base sequence is TGTGCCAGCAGTGATCGGACGGTTCGGGAGACCCAGTACTTC. The encoded protein is CASSDRTVRETQYF.